This T cell receptor beta chain derives from a study of blood T cell repertoires in COVID-19. As for the study in general: The United States, Italy and Spain provided the acute and convalescent COVID-19 samples.

This clone occurred once. Germline CDR1 reads LGHNA; CDR2 reads YNFKEQ. The CDR3 is 15 amino acids. V was pared by 4 bases and J by 9 bases, with 19 bases between. Generated by immunoSEQ multiplex PCR, the TCRdb table keeps only in-frame clones and is missing some. This sample has 120,000 or so clones, with approximately 87% found just once. This receptor was identified in a man aged 65 to 79 who had recovered from COVID-19. The chain employs TRBV4-2 and TRBJ2-1; perhaps TRBD2 as D (6 bases). Sequencing used peripheral blood. The CDR3: CASSPKGRLDLEQFF. Here the CDR3 DNA reads TGTGCCAGCAGCCCTAAAGGGAGGCTGGACCTTGAGCAGTTCTTC.